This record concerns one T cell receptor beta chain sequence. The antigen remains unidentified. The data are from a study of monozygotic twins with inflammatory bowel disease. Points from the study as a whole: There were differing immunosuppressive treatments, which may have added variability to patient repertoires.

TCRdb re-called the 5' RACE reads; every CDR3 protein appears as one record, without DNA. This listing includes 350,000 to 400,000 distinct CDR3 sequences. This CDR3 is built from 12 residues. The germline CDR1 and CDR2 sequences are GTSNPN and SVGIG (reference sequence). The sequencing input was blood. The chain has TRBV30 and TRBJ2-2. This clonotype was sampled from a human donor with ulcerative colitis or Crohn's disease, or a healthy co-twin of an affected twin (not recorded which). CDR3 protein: CAWSTGTGELFF.